This T cell receptor beta chain was sequenced for a study of beta chain features in type 1 diabetes. This clone was seen a few times. Expressed TCRB transcripts were sequenced after all isolated RNA was converted to cDNA. This table comes from immunoSEQ multiplex PCR, and its TCRdb copy is limited to in-frame clones, with some not included. The sample records about half a million clones, 30% being singletons. The V gene's germline CDR1 is SQVTM and CDR2 ANQGSEA. V lost 5 bases, J lost 1 base, and 11 bases lay in between. This CDR3 has 13 residues. Source material: naive CD4+ T cells from blood. The receptor was isolated from a man between 18 and 35 years old in good health. The chain recombines TRBV29-1 with TRBJ1-1; possible D gene TRBD1, 5 bases. CDR3 bases: TGCAGCGTTTTGGGGGTAAGGAACACTGAAGCTTTCTTT. The encoded protein is CSVLGVRNTEAFF.